This T cell receptor beta chain is from a study of CD4 T cells in relation to SARS-CoV-2 and coronaviruses. This clone was counted a single time. What it binds is unknown. V lost 1 base and J 0 bases, leaving 7 bases between the germline ends. The CDR3 loop spans 15 amino acids. CDR1 is SGHAT and CDR2 is FQNNGV in the germline V gene. CD4+ T cells from unexposed donors were obtained before the COVID-19 pandemic (2011-2018). Regarding the study as a whole: SARS-CoV-2-driven expansion was significantly weaker in crossreactive than monoreactive clones.

Sequencing was performed with immunoSEQ multiplex PCR; in TCRdb, only in-frame clones are kept and a portion is missing. Of about 59,000 clones in the sample, 86% are singletons; the top ten hold about 1.4%. Sequenced input: memory CD4+ T cells from PBMCs. This chain joins TRBV11-2 and TRBJ1-3; D is uncertain. The sequence came from a human donor in good health. The CDR3 is CASSLVRSSGNTIYF. DNA for the CDR3: TGTGCCAGCAGCTTAGTCCGGAGCTCTGGAAACACCATATATTTT.